Reported below is one TCR beta chain. Time point given: patch test 3, about 24 weeks after DPC sensitization. Stated treatment: therapeutic diphenylcyclopropenone sensitization with weekly scalp DPC. This entry comes from a study of human T cells and chemical hapten exposure. Each cDNA molecule in the library carried unique molecular identifiers. TCRdb reprocessed the RACE reads via MiXCR and lists one record per CDR3 protein. The sample carries 150,000 to 200,000 distinct CDR3 sequences, roughly 26% recorded once. This CDR3 is 14 amino acids long. V shed 2 bases and J shed 7 bases, with 14 bases lying between them. Germline lookup yields CDR1 LGHNA and CDR2 YSLEER.

The sequences come from whole blood, collected in connection with sensitization to the hapten diphenylcyclopropenone (DPC). The clonotype originates from a woman between 18 and 30 years old with alopecia areata. Some clones in this sample may be carry-over from other donors' samples. The V gene is TRBV4-3, the J gene TRBJ1-1; D remains ambiguous. CDR3 protein: CASSQFVFGGEAFF. CDR3 nucleotide sequence: TGCGCCAGCAGCCAATTCGTGTTCGGTGGTGAAGCTTTCTTT.